These T cell receptor beta chains were read from a single sample in a study of blood T cell repertoires in COVID-19. The protocol was immunoSEQ multiplex PCR, while the TCRdb copy is restricted to in-frame clones and leaves out a portion. The sample includes fewer than 120,000 clones, about 79% of them seen just once. Sequenced material: peripheral blood. The receptors derive from a woman older than 75 with active or convalescent COVID-19. The CDR3 runs from the conserved cysteine through the conserved F or W. The D gene is left open where the match is weak. The size of a clone is reported for some rows only, either as once, few or many, or as a class for expanded clones.

TRBV28,TRBD1,TRBJ1-2,NA,13,TGTGCCAGCACCCCGACAGGGCACCATGGCTACACCTTC,CASTPTGHHGYTF
TRBV4-3,TRBD2,TRBJ2-3,NA,14,TGCGCCAGCAGCCAATCTGGACGGGAGGGTACGCAGTATTTT,CASSQSGREGTQYF
TRBV5-1,TRBD2,TRBJ2-1,NA,16,TGCGCCAGCAGGATAACCGGGACTAGCGCCTACAATGAGCAGTTCTTC,CASRITGTSAYNEQFF
TRBV30,TRBD2,TRBJ2-3,once,15,TGTGCCTGGAGTATGGCTAGCGGGAGGGTAGATACGCAGTATTTT,CAWSMASGRVDTQYF
TRBV3-1/TRBV3-2,TRBD2,TRBJ2-1,once,14,TGTGCCAGCAGCCAGGGACTAGCGCAAGTTGAGCAGTTCTTC,CASSQGLAQVEQFF
TRBV18,TRBD2,TRBJ2-1,once,17,TGTGCCAGCTCACCGCGGGGGGGCAGGGGCCTCGGCAATGAGCAGTTCTTC,CASSPRGGRGLGNEQFF
TRBV7-9,NA,TRBJ2-1,NA,16,TGTGCCAGCAGCCCGCGGACGGGAAGCTCCTACAATGAGCAGTTCTTC,CASSPRTGSSYNEQFF
TRBV19,TRBD1,TRBJ2-3,NA,14,TGTGCCAGTCTACGGACAGGGGACACAGATACGCAGTATTTT,CASLRTGDTDTQYF
TRBV18,TRBD1,TRBJ1-1,NA,12,TGTGCCAGCTCCCGGGGACAGGACTCCTTCTTCTTT,CASSRGQDSFFF
TRBV7-6,NA,TRBJ1-3,NA,16,TGTGCCAGCAGCCCTCTCGGGGGGAGAACTGGAAACACCATATATTTT,CASSPLGGRTGNTIYF
TRBV6-5,NA,TRBJ2-6,NA,13,TGTGCCAGCCGACGGAGGGGGGCCAACGTCCTGACTTTC,CASRRRGANVLTF
TRBV2,TRBD1,TRBJ2-7,NA,13,TGTGCCAGCAGTGTCCGGGACAGCAGCGCCTATCAGTTC,CASSVRDSSAYQF
TRBV27,NA,TRBJ2-7,NA,13,TGTGCCAGCAGTTTATCCCGGAGGGGCGAGCAGTACTTC,CASSLSRRGEQYF
TRBV6-5,NA,TRBJ1-1,once,15,TGTGCCAGTAAGTCAGGGATACGTTCGGCCACTGAAGCTTTCTTT,CASKSGIRSATEAFF
TRBV5-1,TRBD1,TRBJ1-2,NA,11,TGCGCCAGCAGGGACAGGAATGGCTACACCTTC,CASRDRNGYTF
TRBV5-5,NA,TRBJ2-7,once,12,TGTGCCAGCAGCTCATTCTCCTACGAGCAGTACTTC,CASSSFSYEQYF
TRBV6-5,NA,TRBJ1-5,few,13,TGTGCCAGCAGTTTAGCGAGCAATCAGCCCCAGCATTTT,CASSLASNQPQHF
TRBV28,TRBD1,TRBJ2-2,NA,14,TGTGCCAGCACCCGACAGGGGGGGACCGGGGAGCTGTTTTTT,CASTRQGGTGELFF
TRBV4-2,NA,TRBJ1-5,NA,17,TGTGCCAGCAGCCAGGGCCCCCCAGGGTATAGCAATCAGCCCCAGCATTTT,CASSQGPPGYSNQPQHF
TRBV5-1,TRBD1,TRBJ2-2,NA,14,TGCGCCAGCAGCTGGGGACAGTACACCGGGGAGCTGTTTTTT,CASSWGQYTGELFF
TRBV5-1,TRBD1,TRBJ1-1,NA,16,TGCGCCAGCAGCGCAACCGTGGGACAGGGTGGGACTGAAGCTTTCTTT,CASSATVGQGGTEAFF
TRBV6-2/TRBV6-3,NA,TRBJ2-1,NA,14,TGTGCCAGCAGTTACAGCCTGCTTTCATCTGAGCAGTTCTTC,CASSYSLLSSEQFF
TRBV30,NA,TRBJ2-5,NA,11,TGTGCCTGGAGTGGGGGAGGGACCCAGTACTTC,CAWSGGGTQYF
TRBV7-9,NA,TRBJ1-4,NA,15,TGTGCCAGCAGCTTTTTGGGACTCCCTGCTAGCAAACTGTTTTTT,CASSFLGLPASKLFF
TRBV10-3,NA,TRBJ1-6,NA,13,TGTGCCATCAGTTCGCAGGGAAGCTCACCCCTCCACTTT,CAISSQGSSPLHF
TRBV7-2,NA,TRBJ1-4,NA,14,TGTGCCAGCAGCTTAGGTGGAGGGATGGAAAAACTGTTTTTT,CASSLGGGMEKLFF
TRBV6-2/TRBV6-3,TRBD2,TRBJ2-7,NA,14,TGTGCCAGCAGTGGGACTAGCGGGATCCTTGAGCAGTACTTC,CASSGTSGILEQYF
TRBV28,TRBD1,TRBJ2-3,NA,16,TGTGCCAGCAGCCCAACGGGACAGGGAATCACAGATACGCAGTATTTT,CASSPTGQGITDTQYF
TRBV18,NA,TRBJ1-3,NA,14,TGTGCCAGCTCCCCAACTACACTGGGAAACACCATATATTTT,CASSPTTLGNTIYF
TRBV5-6,NA,TRBJ1-2,NA,16,TGTGCCAGCAGCTTATTTGGCCAGGGAGGGAACTATGGCTACACCTTC,CASSLFGQGGNYGYTF
TRBV10-3,TRBD1,TRBJ1-3,NA,15,TGTGCCACACGAGGGCAGGGGGCGCCTGGAAACACCATATATTTT,CATRGQGAPGNTIYF
TRBV7-8,TRBD2,TRBJ2-5,NA,17,TGTGCCAGCAGCCAGGGACTAGCGGGAGGAATGGTAGAGACCCAGTACTTC,CASSQGLAGGMVETQYF
TRBV18,TRBD1,TRBJ1-5,NA,17,TGTGCCAGCTCACCACGGGGTAAAGGGGGCGAAAGCCAGCCCCAGCATTTT,CASSPRGKGGESQPQHF
TRBV24-1,TRBD2,TRBJ2-3,NA,16,TGTGCCACCAGTGTCTTACTAGCGAGGGACACAGATACGCAGTATTTT,CATSVLLARDTDTQYF
TRBV18,NA,TRBJ2-2,NA,15,TGTGCCAGCTCACCAACGGTCGCGAACACCGGGGAGCTGTTTTTT,CASSPTVANTGELFF
TRBV15,TRBD2,TRBJ2-5,NA,13,TGTGCCACCAGCCGAATAGCGGGAGAGACCCAGTACTTC,CATSRIAGETQYF
TRBV5-1,NA,TRBJ2-2,few,14,TGCGCCAGCAGCTTGGAATGGGGAGCCGGGGAGCTGTTTTTT,CASSLEWGAGELFF
TRBV6-5,NA,TRBJ1-1,NA,16,TGTGCCAGCAGTTACAGCCCGATGGGAGGGGGGAGGGAAGCTTTCTTT,CASSYSPMGGGREAFF
TRBV5-1,NA,TRBJ1-5,few,15,TGCGCCAGCAGCTTCGCGGGGGGGGGCAATCAGCCCCAGCATTTT,CASSFAGGGNQPQHF
TRBV4-1,TRBD2,TRBJ2-2,NA,16,TGCGCCAGCAGCCAAGATGCGGGAGACAGCACCGGGGAGCTGTTTTTT,CASSQDAGDSTGELFF
TRBV7-9,NA,TRBJ2-1,NA,14,TGTGCCAGCAGCTCTCTGGGAGCCTACAATGAGCAGTTCTTC,CASSSLGAYNEQFF
TRBV7-8,TRBD1,TRBJ2-7,NA,14,TGTGCCAGCAGCTACAGGGGGCGGGGCTACGAGCAGTACTTC,CASSYRGRGYEQYF
TRBV2,TRBD1,TRBJ1-2,NA,14,TGTGCCAGCAGCAACGGCCAGGGGGTCTATGGCTACACCTTC,CASSNGQGVYGYTF